This TCR beta chain came from a study of blood T cells in healthy people across ages. The V gene lost 5 bases and the J gene lost 3 bases, with 31 bases spanning the gap. The CDR3 runs 21 residues. CDR1 and CDR2 from the germline V gene are SGHAT and FQNNGV. Next came a second PCR, run for roughly 6 to 11 cycles, which used a sample-barcoded 5' primer along with a J-beta primer mix. Every molecule of cDNA carried a tag from a template-switch adaptor with 12 random nucleotides. TCRdb re-derived calls from the 5' RACE reads in MiXCR, one entry per CDR3 protein. The data hold roughly 500,000 distinct CDR3 sequences, with more than 20% observed a single time. This clonotype was seen more than once but under ten times. A further study also used this sample, focusing on T cells of mothers and their children.

The receptor comes from a boy aged 5-17 years in good health. The source material was blood. The gene calls are TRBV11-2 and TRBJ2-2, with D perhaps TRBD1 or TRBD2 (5 bases each). Written as DNA, the CDR3 is TGTGCCAGCAGCCCAGAGCGGCCTAGGGGCAGGTGGCCTCCTTACACCGGGGAGCTGTTTTTT. Protein sequence: CASSPERPRGRWPPYTGELFF.